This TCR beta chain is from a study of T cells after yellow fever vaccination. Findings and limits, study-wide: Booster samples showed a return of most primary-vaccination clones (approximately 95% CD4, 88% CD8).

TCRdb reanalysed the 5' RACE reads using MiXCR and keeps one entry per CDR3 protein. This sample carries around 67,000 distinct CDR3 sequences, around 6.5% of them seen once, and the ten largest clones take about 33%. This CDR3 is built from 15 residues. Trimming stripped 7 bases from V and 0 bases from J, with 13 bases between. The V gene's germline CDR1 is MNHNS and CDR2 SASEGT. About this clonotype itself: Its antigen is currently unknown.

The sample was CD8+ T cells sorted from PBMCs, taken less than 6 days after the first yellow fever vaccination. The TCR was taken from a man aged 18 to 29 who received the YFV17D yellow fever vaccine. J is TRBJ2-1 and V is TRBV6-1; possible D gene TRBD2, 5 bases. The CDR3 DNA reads TGTGCCAGCACTACACAGCGGATCTCCTACAATGAGCAGTTCTTC. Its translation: CASTTQRISYNEQFF.